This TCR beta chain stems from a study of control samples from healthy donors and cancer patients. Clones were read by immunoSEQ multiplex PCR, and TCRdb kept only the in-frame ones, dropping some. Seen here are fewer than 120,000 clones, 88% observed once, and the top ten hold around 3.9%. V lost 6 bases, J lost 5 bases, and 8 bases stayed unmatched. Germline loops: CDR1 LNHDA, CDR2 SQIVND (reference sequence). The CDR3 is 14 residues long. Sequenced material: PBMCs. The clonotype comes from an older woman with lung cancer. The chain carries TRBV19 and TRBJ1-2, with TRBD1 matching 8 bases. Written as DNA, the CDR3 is TGTGCCAGTAGACTGACAGGGGTAGAATATGGCTACACCTTC. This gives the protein CASRLTGVEYGYTF. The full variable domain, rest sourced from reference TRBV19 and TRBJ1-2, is DGGITQSPKYLFRKEGQNVTLSCEQNLNHDAMYWYRQDPGQGLRLIYYSQIVNDFQKGDIAEGYSVSREKKESFPLTVTSAQKNPTAFYLCASRLTGVEYGYTFGSGTRLTVV.